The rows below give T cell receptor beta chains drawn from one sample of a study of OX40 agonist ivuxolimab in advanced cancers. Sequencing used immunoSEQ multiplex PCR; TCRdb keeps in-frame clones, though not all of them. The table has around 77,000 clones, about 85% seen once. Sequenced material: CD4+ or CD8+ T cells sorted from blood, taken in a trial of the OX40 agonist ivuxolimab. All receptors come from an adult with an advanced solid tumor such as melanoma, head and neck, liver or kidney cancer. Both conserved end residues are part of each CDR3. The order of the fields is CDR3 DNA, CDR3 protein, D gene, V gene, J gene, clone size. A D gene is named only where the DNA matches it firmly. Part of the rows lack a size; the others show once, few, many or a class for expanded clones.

DNA: TGTGCCAGCATGCTCCGTCACTCGACAAACTATGGCTACACCTTC
CDR3: CASMLRHSTNYGYTF
D: -
V: TRBV27
J: TRBJ1-2
size: once

DNA: TGTGCCAGCACGTCGTCCTCCTACTTTAATGAGCAGTTCTTC
CDR3: CASTSSSYFNEQFF
D: -
V: TRBV7-2
J: TRBJ2-1
size: -

DNA: TGTGCCAGCGCGGGACAAAACACCGGGGAGCTGTTTTTT
CDR3: CASAGQNTGELFF
D: -
V: TRBV6-5
J: TRBJ2-2
size: -

DNA: TGTGCCAGCAGTTATTCGAACCCCGCGCTAGGCGATACGCAGTATTTT
CDR3: CASSYSNPALGDTQYF
D: -
V: TRBV6-5
J: TRBJ2-3
size: once

DNA: TGTGCCAGCAGTTACTCCAGGGCTGGGGCCAACGTCCTGACTTTC
CDR3: CASSYSRAGANVLTF
D: -
V: TRBV6-6
J: TRBJ2-6
size: -

DNA: TGTGCCAGCAGCCCCGGCGGGTATAGCAATCAGCCCCAGCATTTT
CDR3: CASSPGGYSNQPQHF
D: -
V: TRBV11-2
J: TRBJ1-5
size: -

DNA: TGTGCCAGCAGTCCCATGCTCTCTGGAAACACCATATATTTT
CDR3: CASSPMLSGNTIYF
D: -
V: TRBV6-6
J: TRBJ1-3
size: -

DNA: TGTGCCAGCAGCTCGGACAGGGGGCCATACAATGAGCAGTTCTTC
CDR3: CASSSDRGPYNEQFF
D: TRBD1
V: TRBV7-3
J: TRBJ2-1
size: -

DNA: TGTGCCAGCAGCAAAGCGAGGGCTCCGCCGTGGGGAAACACCATATATTTT
CDR3: CASSKARAPPWGNTIYF
D: -
V: TRBV21-1
J: TRBJ1-3
size: -

DNA: TGTGCCAGCAGCTTAGGCCAGGAAAACATTCAGTACTTC
CDR3: CASSLGQENIQYF
D: -
V: TRBV11-2
J: TRBJ2-4
size: -